The next 3 T cell receptor beta chains were all read from a single sample in a study of T-cell reconstitution after alpha-beta-depleted transplantation in children. Unique molecular identifiers were used to barcode this TCRbeta library. Each CDR3 protein is one row after TCRdb ran MiXCR on the PCR reads. The sample has some 260,000 distinct CDR3 sequences, 20% to 30% seen once. Source: PBMCs, mostly from graft donor cells, taken 360 days after TCRalphabeta/CD19-depleted stem cell transplant. These TCRs come from a female patient aged 2-10 years who had a stem cell transplant for congenital amegakaryocytic thrombocytopenia, so the T cells may come from the graft donor.

The table lists this clonotype with a few counts. The chain is built from TRBV20-1 and TRBJ2-2; 10 positions match TRBD2. The CDR3 contains 13 residues. Germline values: CDR1 DFQATT, CDR2 SNEGSKA (reference sequence). The ends lost 3 bases at V and 8 bases at J; junction bases unmatched: 3. This CDR3 is CSARTSGWGELFF. Here the CDR3 DNA reads TGCAGTGCTAGGACTAGCGGGTGGGGGGAGCTGTTTTTT.

The rearrangement links TRBV3-1 to TRBJ1-6; the D gene is possibly TRBD1 (6 bases). This CDR3 comprises 15 residues. Germline values: CDR1 LGHDT, CDR2 YNNKEL (reference sequence). V was clipped by 3 bases and J by 9 bases, with 15 bases between them. The CDR3 DNA reads as TGTGCCAGCAGCCATCTAGGGGGAAGCCTTTCACCCCTCCACTTT. It codes for CASSHLGGSLSPLHF.

This clonotype appeared many times. The chain links TRBV27 to TRBJ2-3, with a weak D call TRBD1 (6 bases). Germline V CDR1 and CDR2: MNHEY, SMNVEV (reference sequence). The CDR3 has 14 amino acids. V was shortened by 3 bases and J by 4 bases, with 11 bases between the two germline ends. The CDR3 sequence is CASSLVQGSDTQYF. In DNA form, the CDR3 reads TGTGCCAGCAGTTTGGTTCAGGGGTCAGATACGCAGTATTTT.